One T cell receptor (beta chain) is described in this entry. Antigen: not known. The donors, healthy Caucasians from Russia, were aged 6 to 90. A sample-barcoded 5' primer and a J-beta primer mix were used in a second PCR of roughly 7 to 12 cycles. TCRdb itself ran the 5' RACE reads through MiXCR, one entry per CDR3 protein. Found here are 1.4 million or so distinct CDR3 sequences, 40% to 45% of them singletons; the top ten hold about 4.1%. These data come from a study of blood T cells in healthy people across ages. Study overall: Template switching picked up about one barcoded beta molecule for each two T cells. Study-wide findings and caveats: Higher naive T cell percentage went strongly together with higher TCR beta diversity.

Germline CDR1 is SGHAT and CDR2 is FQNNGV. Trimming stripped 1 base from V and 3 bases from J, with 16 bases between. The CDR3 has 17 residues. What was sequenced was blood. The TCR was taken from a woman aged 18-29 years in good health. This sequence joins TRBV11-2 and TRBJ2-1; TRBD2 might be the D (6 bases). In DNA, the CDR3 is TGTGCCAGCAGCTTAGTTACGGGAGCGGAGGTCTACAATGAGCAGTTCTTC. The encoded protein is CASSLVTGAEVYNEQFF. The full variable domain, completed using reference TRBV11-2 and TRBJ2-1, is EAGVAQSPRYKIIEKRQSVAFWCNPISGHATLYWYQQILGQGPKLLIQFQNNGVVDDSQLPKDRFSAERLKGVDSTLKIQPAKLEDSAVYLCASSLVTGAEVYNEQFFGPGTRLTVL.